One sample yielded the 28 T cell receptor beta chains listed below, sequenced in a study of blood T cell repertoires in COVID-19 (TCRdb year 2020). The library came from the immunoSEQ multiplex PCR assay. This immuneACCESS table, as held by TCRdb, lists in-frame sequences with V and J called but not all clones. Of the missing ones, under half trace to an unresolved V gene in checked studies; the others have no known cause. The sample yields roughly 80,000 clones; over 65% were counted once. The ten biggest clones cover roughly 15% of the sample. Sample: peripheral blood. The receptors shown here come from a woman in her 70s with acute or convalescent COVID-19.

The chain links TRBV29-1 to TRBJ1-1; possible D gene TRBD1, 6 bases. CDR3 length: 14 amino acids. V dropped 4 bases and J dropped 0 bases, with 12 bases sitting between them. CDR1 is SQVTM and CDR2 is ANQGSEA in the germline V gene. CDR3 in DNA: TGCAGCGTTGTTCGGGGGGACATGAACACTGAAGCTTTCTTT. Its translation is CSVVRGDMNTEAFF.

This clone showed up just a few times. The chain couples TRBV29-1 to TRBJ2-1; 8 bases match TRBD1. Germline lookup yields CDR1 SQVTM and CDR2 ANQGSEA. Trimming cost V 0 bases and J 1 base; bases outside gene matches: 8. The CDR3 is 17 residues long. CDR3 protein: CSVEDGLGQASYNEQFF. The CDR3 coding sequence is TGCAGCGTTGAAGATGGTCTGGGACAGGCATCCTACAATGAGCAGTTCTTC.

The V and J genes are TRBV27 and TRBJ1-3; 8 bases are a match to TRBD1. From germline, CDR1 is MNHEY and CDR2 SMNVEV (reference sequence). The CDR3 extends over 17 amino acids. Trimming took 3 bases from V and 0 from J; bases not matched to a gene: 7. The CDR3 region has the DNA TGTGCCAGCAGTTTGTTGCCAGGGGGCTACTCTGGAAACACCATATATTTT. Translation: CASSLLPGGYSGNTIYF.

This sequence joins TRBV10-2 and TRBJ2-7; D may be TRBD2 (5 bases). The CDR3 consists of 14 residues. V dropped 7 bases and J dropped 2 bases, with 15 bases sitting between them. The V gene's germline CDR1 is WSHSY and CDR2 SAAADI. CDR3 coding DNA: TGCGCCAGCATGGGGAGTCTTGGCACCTACGAGCAGTACGTC. It is translated as CASMGSLGTYEQYV.

Only a few counts were recorded for this clone. V gene TRBV7-9 combines with J gene TRBJ1-1, with a tentative D call TRBD1 (6 bases). The length of the CDR3 is 14 residues. V lost 5 bases and J 1 base, leaving 11 bases between the germline ends. Germline values: CDR1 SEHNR, CDR2 FQNEAQ (reference sequence). In DNA, the CDR3 is TGTGCCAGCAGCCGGACAGTCTCGAACACTGAAGCTTTCTTT. Translating it yields CASSRTVSNTEAFF.

The V and J genes are TRBV9 and TRBJ1-1, with D possibly TRBD1 on 5 matching bases. The V gene's germline CDR1 is SGDLS and CDR2 YYNGEE. The CDR3 is 15 residues long. V lost 2 bases and J 7 bases, leaving 18 bases between the germline ends. The CDR3 region is CASSVGGTGGSEAFF. CDR3 in DNA: TGTGCCAGCAGCGTTGGCGGGACGGGAGGCAGTGAAGCTTTCTTT.

This clone showed up many times. The rearrangement uses TRBV3-1 (or the pseudogene TRBV3-2) and TRBJ1-1, with unresolved D. The germline V and J ends were trimmed by 1 base and 6 bases, with 12 bases remaining between them. The CDR3 runs 14 residues. Germline V gives CDR1 LGHDT, CDR2 YNNKEL (reference sequence). CDR3 nucleotide sequence: TGTGCCAGCAGCCAAGGGAGGAGTGGGGCTGAAGCTTTCTTT. Encoded protein: CASSQGRSGAEAFF.

J is TRBJ2-7 and V is TRBV7-9; 12 nucleotides align to TRBD2. The CDR3 totals 19 residues. The V gene end was trimmed by 5 bases and the J gene end by 7 bases; junction bases not matched to a gene: 21. Germline CDR1 SEHNR, CDR2 FQNEAQ (reference sequence). In nucleotides, the CDR3 is TGTGCCAGCAGCCCCTCCGCCTCGGGACTAGCGGGTGAGATACGGGAGCAGTACGTC. Translating it yields CASSPSASGLAGEIREQYV.

In DNA, the CDR3 is TGTGCCAGCAGTCCCGGGTGGGGGCACGAGCAGTACGTC. Protein product: CASSPGWGHEQYV. The chain is built from TRBV12-3 or TRBV12-4 and TRBJ2-7; tentatively, D is TRBD1 (6 bases). Trimming stripped 5 bases from V and 5 bases from J, with 13 bases between. The CDR3 length is 13 residues.

Concerning this clone: The junction and the germline gene differ at one end; a read error may be behind it. The J gene is TRBJ2-3, the V gene TRBV12-3 or TRBV12-4, with TRBD2 identical over 16 bases. The CDR3 has 12 residues. CDR3 region: CASSSGTSGGAF. The DNA of the CDR3 is TGTGCCAGCAGTTCCGGGACTAGCGGGGGGGCTTTT.

This rearrangement joins TRBV12-5 to TRBJ1-2; D gene uncertain. Between the trimmed V and J ends, which lost 1 base and 2 bases, there was a span of 14 bases. The CDR3 spans 16 residues. Germline assignment: CDR1 LGHNT and CDR2 FRNRAP. The DNA for the CDR3 is TGTGCTAGTGGTTTGGCACAAACCCGAGGGAACTATGGCTACACCTTC. Translating gives CASGLAQTRGNYGYTF.

V is TRBV5-1 and J is TRBJ1-2, with 9 bases fitting TRBD1. After removal of 3 bases from V and 4 bases from J, the junction contained 7 bases not matched to a gene. Per the germline V gene, CDR1 is SGHRS and CDR2 is YFSETQ. CDR3 length equals 15 residues. CDR3 protein: CASSSSGTGRYGYTF. The DNA for the CDR3 is TGCGCCAGCAGCTCATCCGGGACAGGGCGCTATGGCTACACCTTC. Full variable domain (remainder filled in from reference TRBV5-1 and TRBJ1-2): KAGVTQTPRYLIKTRGQQVTLSCSPISGHRSVSWYQQTPGQGLQFLFEYFSETQRNKGNFPGRFSGRQFSNSRSEMNVSTLELGDSALYLCASSSSGTGRYGYTFGSGTRLTVV.

The chain employs TRBV6-2 or TRBV6-3 and TRBJ2-7, with D uncertain. The CDR3 covers 19 residues. From germline, CDR1 is MNHEY and CDR2 SVGEGT. Trimming took off 2 bases at V and 2 bases at J, with 25 bases between the two ends. CDR3 protein: CASSYERVSSLLRPYEQYV. As DNA, the CDR3 is TGTGCCAGCAGTTACGAGAGAGTCTCGTCCCTGCTACGCCCCTACGAGCAGTACGTC.

This chain joins TRBV4-1 and TRBJ1-2; the match to TRBD1 covers 7 bases. The CDR3 length is 18 residues. With V trimmed by 2 bases and J by 7 bases, 19 bases remained unmatched. The germline V gene has CDR1 MGHRA and CDR2 YSYEKL. This CDR3 reads CASSQILGGPTGLFGYTF. CDR3 in DNA: TGCGCCAGCAGCCAAATCCTTGGGGGACCGACAGGGTTGTTTGGCTACACCTTC.

This rearrangement joins TRBV15 to TRBJ1-2; 12 nucleotides align to TRBD1. CDR1 is LNHNV and CDR2 is YYDKDF in the germline V gene (reference sequence). The CDR3 length is 14 residues. V gave up 8 bases and J gave up 7 bases; unmatched junction bases: 8. The CDR3 region is CATDSGTGGGGYTF. The CDR3 region has the DNA TGTGCCACCGACTCCGGGACAGGGGGCGGTGGCTACACCTTC.

The genes are TRBV30 and TRBJ1-3, with D tentatively TRBD1 (5 bases). Trimming cost V 1 base and J 9 bases, with 10 bases left between them. CDR1 GTSNPN and CDR2 SVGIG come from the germline V gene (reference sequence). CDR3 length: 12 residues. CDR3 loop: CAWSEGLFTIYF. DNA for the CDR3: TGTGCCTGGAGTGAGGGGTTATTCACCATATATTTT.

The CDR3 reads CASSVGSVPNQPQHF. For the CDR3, the DNA is TGTGCCAGCAGCGTAGGATCGGTACCCAATCAGCCCCAGCATTTT. The V gene is TRBV9, the J gene TRBJ1-5, with D hard to call. In germline, CDR1 is SGDLS, CDR2 YYNGEE. The CDR3 length is 15 residues. Deletions cut 0 bases from V and 3 bases from J, with 10 bases between.

V usage is TRBV7-9 and J usage is TRBJ2-3; tentatively, D is TRBD2 (5 bases). V lost 5 bases and J 4 bases, leaving 13 bases between the germline ends. CDR1 and CDR2 from the germline V gene are SEHNR and FQNEAQ (reference sequence). The CDR3 extends over 14 amino acids. The CDR3 is CASSPGISADTQYF. CDR3 nucleotide sequence: TGTGCCAGCAGCCCCGGGATTTCAGCAGATACGCAGTATTTT. Variable domain in full (rest from reference TRBV7-9 and TRBJ2-3): DTGVSQNPRHKITKRGQNVTFRCDPISEHNRLYWYRQTLGQGPEFLTYFQNEAQLEKSRLLSDRFSAERPKGSFSTLEIQRTEQGDSAMYLCASSPGISADTQYFGPGTRLTVL.

This chain links TRBV27 with TRBJ2-1; 8 bases map to TRBD2. The CDR3 runs 17 residues. The germline gives CDR1 MNHEY, CDR2 SMNVEV (reference sequence). V lost 2 bases and J lost 6; bases outside the gene matches: 12. The CDR3 nucleotides are TGTGCCAGCAGTTTACTCGCGGGAGGCCAGCGTAGCAATGAGCAGTTCTTC. It translates to CASSLLAGGQRSNEQFF.

This rearrangement joins TRBV19 to TRBJ1-2, with D maybe TRBD1 (5 bases). The germline V gene has CDR1 LNHDA and CDR2 SQIVND (reference sequence). V was shortened by 8 bases and J by 3 bases, with 10 bases between the two germline ends. The CDR3 has 12 residues. The CDR3 here is CASRTGDYGYTF. DNA for the CDR3: TGTGCCAGTCGAACAGGAGACTATGGCTACACCTTC.

The rearrangement links TRBV7-2 to TRBJ2-6, with 11 bases fitting TRBD2. Per the germline V gene, CDR1 is SGHTA and CDR2 is FQGNSA. J gave up 0 bases and V 3 bases, and 4 bases lay outside the gene matches. The CDR3 extends over 18 amino acids. The CDR3 DNA reads as TGTGCCAGCAGCTTCGTAGCGGGAGGGTACTCTGGGGCCAACGTCCTGACTTTC. Translation: CASSFVAGGYSGANVLTF.

The genes are TRBV18 and TRBJ2-1; D possibly corresponds to TRBD2 (6 bases). This CDR3 comprises 17 residues. The ends were cut back, 0 bases at V and 5 bases at J, with 17 bases in the middle. Germline V gives CDR1 KGHSH, CDR2 LQKENI. CDR3 amino acids: CASSPPSGTQANNEQFF. CDR3 sequence (DNA): TGTGCCAGCTCACCACCTTCCGGGACTCAGGCAAACAATGAGCAGTTCTTC.

The V gene is TRBV2, the J gene TRBJ2-7; the D gene is possibly TRBD2 (6 bases). The CDR3 is 15 residues long. Trimming pared 8 bases from V and 7 bases from J, leaving 24 bases between. Germline assignment: CDR1 SNHLY and CDR2 FYNNEI. The CDR3 loop reads CASHPSGLGGGEQYV. In DNA, the CDR3 is TGTGCCAGCCACCCCAGCGGGCTAGGAGGTGGTGAGCAGTACGTC.

This sequence joins TRBV2 and TRBJ1-4, with a tentative D call TRBD1 (5 bases). This CDR3 comprises 14 residues. Per germline, CDR1 SNHLY and CDR2 FYNNEI. Trimming took off 7 bases at V and 4 bases at J, with 13 bases between the two ends. The DNA for the CDR3 is TGTGCCAGCAACGACAGAGCTAATAATGAAAAACTGTTTTTT. Translation gives CASNDRANNEKLFF.

The chain combines TRBV24-1 with TRBJ1-2; no clear D gene. The CDR3 has 14 amino acids. The V and J ends lost 2 bases and 4 bases respectively, with 10 bases between them. Germline lookup yields CDR1 KGHDR and CDR2 SFDVKD. Here the CDR3 DNA reads TGTGCCACCAGTGATTCCAGGTTTTTCTATGGCTACACCTTC. It specifies CATSDSRFFYGYTF.

The chain carries TRBV28 and TRBJ1-2; 7 bases agree with TRBD1. V was clipped by 6 bases and J by 0 bases; unmatched bases: 10. CDR3 length equals 16 residues. CDR1 and CDR2 (germline): MDHEN, SYDVKM. CDR3 loop: CASSNRGSSANYGYTF. The CDR3 coding sequence is TGTGCCAGCAGCAACAGGGGAAGTAGCGCTAACTATGGCTACACCTTC.

The chain employs TRBV5-1 and TRBJ2-5, with 9 bases fitting TRBD1. V gave up 3 bases and J gave up 6 bases; unmatched junction bases: 15. This CDR3 spans 17 amino acids. Germline lookup yields CDR1 SGHRS and CDR2 YFSETQ. CDR3: CASSSVVTGGFGKTQYF. The CDR3 region has the DNA TGCGCCAGCAGCTCGGTGGTAACAGGGGGCTTCGGAAAGACCCAGTACTTC.

For the CDR3, the DNA is TGTGCCAGCGGCAGGGTACGGGAGACCCAGTACTTC. As protein: CASGRVRETQYF. V gene TRBV28 combines with J gene TRBJ2-5; D is possibly TRBD1 (5 bases). The CDR3 is 12 amino acids. Germline CDR1 reads MDHEN; CDR2 reads SYDVKM. The V and J ends lost 8 bases and 5 bases respectively, with 12 bases between them.